This TCR beta chain was captured by sequencing in a study of CD8+ T cells in alopecia areata. Study-wide background: Treated patients took oral tofacitinib at 5 to 10 mg twice daily.

The CDR3 contains 15 residues. The ends were cut back, 4 bases at V and 0 bases at J, with 15 bases in the middle. The germline V gene has CDR1 SQVTM and CDR2 ANQGSEA. In each case, RNA was isolated and then reverse transcribed into cDNA as the sequencing template. Produced via immunoSEQ multiplex PCR; TCRdb's table is partial and in-frame only. The sample lists some 210,000 clones, 50% to 70% occurring once. This TCR was sampled from a human donor with alopecia areata. Sequenced here: CD4+ T cells sorted from blood, sampled at week 0. This sequence joins TRBV29-1 and TRBJ1-2; D remains unclear. The CDR3 protein is CSVVPQVGSNYGYTF. DNA for the CDR3: TGCAGCGTTGTCCCCCAGGTGGGATCTAACTATGGCTACACCTTC.